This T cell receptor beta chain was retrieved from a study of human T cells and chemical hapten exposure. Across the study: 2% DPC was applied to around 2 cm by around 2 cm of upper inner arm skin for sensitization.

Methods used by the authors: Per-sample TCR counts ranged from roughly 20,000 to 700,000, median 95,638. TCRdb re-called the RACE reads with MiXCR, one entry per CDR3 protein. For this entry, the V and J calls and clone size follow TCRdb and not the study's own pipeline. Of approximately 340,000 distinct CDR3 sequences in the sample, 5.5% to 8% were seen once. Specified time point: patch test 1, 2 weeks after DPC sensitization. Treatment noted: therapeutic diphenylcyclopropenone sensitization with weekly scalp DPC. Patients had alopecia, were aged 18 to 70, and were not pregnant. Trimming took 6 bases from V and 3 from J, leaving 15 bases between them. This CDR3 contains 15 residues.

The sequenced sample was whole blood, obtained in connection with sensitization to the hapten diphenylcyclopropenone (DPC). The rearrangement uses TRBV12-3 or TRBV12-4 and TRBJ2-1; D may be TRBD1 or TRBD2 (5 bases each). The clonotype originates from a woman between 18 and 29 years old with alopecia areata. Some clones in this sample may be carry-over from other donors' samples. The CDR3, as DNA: TGTGCCAGCAGCTGGGACCGCACCTTCTACAATGAGCAGTTCTTC. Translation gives CASSWDRTFYNEQFF.